The 6 T cell receptor beta chains reported below all come from one sample, sequenced in a study of shared clonotypes between healthy human individuals. CD45RO-negative, CCR7-selected cells formed the naive CD8 fraction, which excluded terminally differentiated effector memory CD45RA+ cells. The assay was immunoSEQ multiplex PCR, and TCRdb's table has in-frame clones only and misses some. The sample shows 760,000 or so clones, about 96% of them seen only once. Sequencing used naive CD8+ T cells sorted from blood. The receptors were gathered from a man aged 25 to 40 in good health.

In regard to this clone: The same CDR3 also results from other DNA sequences found in this sample. The genes are TRBV6-5 and TRBJ2-7; D remains unclear. The CDR3 has 13 residues. Per the germline V gene, CDR1 is MNHEY and CDR2 is SVGAGI. Trimming shortened V by 2 bases and J by 1 base, and 6 bases separated the two germline ends. The CDR3 protein is CASSYSSSYEQYF. For the CDR3, the DNA is TGTGCCAGCAGTTACAGCAGTTCCTACGAGCAGTACTTC.

The chain employs TRBV7-8 and TRBJ2-7; D might be TRBD2 (6 bases). From germline, CDR1 is SGHVS and CDR2 FQNEAQ. The CDR3 is 16 residues long. Trimming removed 5 bases at V and 0 bases at J, with 17 bases between. CDR3 amino acids: CASSQRDSRSSYEQYF. The DNA for the CDR3 is TGTGCCAGCAGCCAAAGGGACTCCAGGAGCTCCTACGAGCAGTACTTC. Together with reference TRBV7-8 and TRBJ2-7, the CDR3 gives the full variable domain: GAGVSQSPRYKVAKRGQDVALRCDPISGHVSLFWYQQALGQGPEFLTYFQNEAQLDKSGLPSDRFFAERPEGSVSTLKIQRTQQEDSAVYLCASSQRDSRSSYEQYFGPGTRLTVT.

This clone came up once. The chain employs TRBV30 and TRBJ2-1; maybe TRBD1 (6 bases). The CDR3 contains 13 residues. Germline-derived CDR1 and CDR2 are GTSNPN and SVGIG (reference sequence). V was pared by 5 bases and J by 6 bases, with 14 bases between. CDR3 protein: CAWESGTFNEQFF. The CDR3 DNA follows: TGTGCCTGGGAATCCGGGACATTCAATGAGCAGTTCTTC.

V is TRBV5-6 and J is TRBJ2-1; 8 bases fit TRBD2. Germline V lookup: CDR1 SGHDT, CDR2 YYEEEE. V lost 4 bases to trimming and J lost 9 bases; unmatched junction nucleotides: 9. The CDR3 is made up of 14 amino acids. The DNA of the CDR3 is TGTGCCAGCAGCCAGGGACTAGGGGCGGCTGAGCAGTTCTTC. This translates into CASSQGLGAAEQFF.

The rearrangement links TRBV29-1 to TRBJ2-1; either TRBD1 or TRBD2 may supply D (5 bases each). The CDR3 has 15 residues. The ends were cut back, 1 base at V and 0 bases at J, with 10 bases in the middle. Germline CDR1 and CDR2: SQVTM and ANQGSEA. The CDR3 region has the DNA TGCAGCGTTGAAGGGGGGTTAAGCTCCTACAATGAGCAGTTCTTC. Translating gives CSVEGGLSSYNEQFF.

This chain connects TRBV18 to TRBJ2-5; TRBD2 matches at 7 bases. V shed 6 bases and J 4 bases; nucleotides not matched to a gene: 17. The CDR3 spans 17 residues. Germline V lookup: CDR1 KGHSH, CDR2 LQKENI. CDR3 in DNA: TGTGCCAGCTCGCCGACTAGCAGCCCTGCTGGTCTAGAGACCCAGTACTTC. It codes for CASSPTSSPAGLETQYF.